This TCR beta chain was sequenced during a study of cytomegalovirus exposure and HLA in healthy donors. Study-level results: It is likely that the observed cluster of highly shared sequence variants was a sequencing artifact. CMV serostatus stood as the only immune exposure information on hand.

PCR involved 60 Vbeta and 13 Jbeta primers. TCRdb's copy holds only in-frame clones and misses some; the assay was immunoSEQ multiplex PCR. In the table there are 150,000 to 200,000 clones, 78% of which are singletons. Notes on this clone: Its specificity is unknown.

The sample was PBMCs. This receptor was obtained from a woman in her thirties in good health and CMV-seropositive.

This CDR3 is CASSGFGGGFTDTQYF. The CDR3 DNA reads as TGTGCCAGCAGTGGATTTGGGGGGGGGTTCACAGATACGCAGTATTTT. This chain connects TRBV25-1 to TRBJ2-3, with 7 bases fitting TRBD2. V shed 4 bases, J shed 2 bases, and the junction held 9 bases outside the gene matches. Germline V gene lookup returns CDR1 MGHDK and CDR2 SYGVNS. The CDR3 spans 16 residues.